These T cell receptor beta chains were read from a single sample in a study of identical twins. From the 5' RACE reads, TCRdb called clonotypes with MiXCR, one entry per CDR3 protein. In the table there are 400,000 to 600,000 distinct CDR3 sequences, about a fifth of which are singletons. These data were likewise used in another study, on yellow fever vaccine responses in identical twins.

The specimen sequenced was CD4+ T cells sorted from blood. These receptors all stem from a woman younger than 35 in good health. CDR3s include the opening cysteine and the closing phenylalanine or tryptophan. D genes are given only for firm matches. Clone size appears in some rows only: once, few, many, or a class for an expanded clone.

size	J	V	D	CDR3	DNA
once	TRBJ2-7	TRBV20-1	.	CSARVLGADYEQYF	TGCAGTGCTAGAGTTCTAGGGGCAGACTACGAGCAGTACTTC
.	TRBJ2-7	TRBV29-1	TRBD2	CSVEREGRSPREQYF	TGCAGCGTTGAAAGGGAGGGGCGGTCTCCTCGGGAGCAGTACTTC
.	TRBJ2-7	TRBV20-1	TRBD2	CSASAYLAGATYEQYF	TGCAGTGCTAGTGCTTATTTAGCGGGGGCGACCTACGAGCAGTACTTC
.	TRBJ2-5	TRBV3-1	.	CASSQDLVGLETQYF	TGTGCCAGCAGCCAAGACCTAGTGGGTCTGGAGACCCAGTACTTC
few	TRBJ1-5	TRBV29-1	.	CSVERGNGNQPQHF	TGCAGCGTTGAAAGGGGGAATGGCAATCAGCCCCAGCATTTT
.	TRBJ2-3	TRBV12-3/TRBV12-4	.	CASSDGLEADTQYF	TGTGCCAGCAGTGACGGCCTGGAGGCAGATACGCAGTATTTT
.	TRBJ2-5	TRBV5-1	.	CASSLGQGKTQETQYF	TGCGCCAGCAGCTTGGGTCAGGGCAAGACACAAGAGACCCAGTACTTC
few	TRBJ2-1	TRBV3-1	.	CASSQAVRLNNEQFF	TGTGCCAGCAGCCAAGCTGTTAGACTTAACAATGAGCAGTTCTTC
.	TRBJ2-2	TRBV6-2/TRBV6-3	.	CAAMEEQGLTGELFF	TGTGCCGCCATGGAAGAACAGGGTTTAACCGGGGAGCTGTTTTTT
few	TRBJ1-5	TRBV28	.	CASTLRNQPQHF	TGTGCCAGCACCCTTAGGAATCAGCCCCAGCATTTT
.	TRBJ2-1	TRBV14	TRBD2	CASSQASGAPSNEQFF	TGTGCCAGCAGCCAAGCTAGCGGAGCCCCCTCCAATGAGCAGTTCTTC
.	TRBJ1-2	TRBV5-1	TRBD1	CASSTPYATGGNYGYTF	TGCGCCAGCAGTACCCCCTATGCGACAGGGGGTAACTATGGCTACACCTTC
.	TRBJ2-5	TRBV7-9	.	CASNKGRGETQYF	TGTGCCAGCAACAAGGGCAGGGGCGAGACCCAGTACTTC
.	TRBJ2-1	TRBV29-1	.	CSVEVLSPSWRQFF	TGCAGCGTTGAAGTATTATCCCCCTCCTGGCGGCAGTTCTTC
.	TRBJ1-1	TRBV9	.	CASSVGGRTEAFF	TGTGCCAGCAGCGTGGGGGGCCGGACTGAAGCTTTCTTT
.	TRBJ1-2	TRBV5-1	.	CASCWDPANYGYTF	TGCGCCAGCTGCTGGGACCCAGCTAACTATGGCTACACCTTC
.	TRBJ2-2	TRBV7-6	.	CASKRDINTGELFF	TGTGCCAGCAAGAGGGACATTAACACCGGGGAGCTGTTTTTT
.	TRBJ2-5	TRBV5-1	TRBD2	CASSLAPGGQETQYF	TGCGCCAGCAGCTTGGCCCCGGGGGGCCAAGAGACCCAGTACTTC
few	TRBJ2-2	TRBV3-1	.	CASSQGGGTNTGELFF	TGTGCCAGCAGCCAAGGAGGCGGGACGAACACCGGGGAGCTGTTTTTT
few	TRBJ1-1	TRBV24-1	.	CATMARGDTEAFF	TGTGCCACCATGGCGAGAGGGGACACTGAAGCTTTCTTT
.	TRBJ2-2	TRBV10-3	TRBD1	CAISVSAGGNTGELFF	TGTGCCATCAGTGTCTCAGCAGGGGGGAACACCGGGGAGCTGTTTTTT
few	TRBJ2-1	TRBV24-1	.	CATSDMIHEQFF	TGTGCCACCAGTGACATGATCCATGAGCAGTTCTTC
.	TRBJ2-2	TRBV19	.	CARRFVLVLVNGELFF	TGTGCCAGAAGGTTTGTGCTGGTGCTCGTTAACGGGGAGCTGTTTTTT